A selection of T cell receptor beta chains follows, all from one sample in a study of cytomegalovirus exposure and HLA in healthy donors. Assay used: immunoSEQ multiplex PCR; TCRdb lists only in-frame clones, some missing. There are about 25,000 clones in the sample, with approximately 15% held by the top ten. Sequences were obtained from PBMCs. These receptors came from a male donor in good health and CMV-seropositive. CDR3s include the opening cysteine and the closing phenylalanine or tryptophan. A D gene is named only where the DNA matches it firmly.

J gene,V gene,D gene,CDR3 DNA,CDR3 protein
TRBJ2-3,TRBV5-1,TRBD1,TGCGCCAGCAGCCCTGACAGGGGTCCAAGCACAGATACGCAGTATTTT,CASSPDRGPSTDTQYF
TRBJ2-7,TRBV13,.,TGTGCCAGCAGCTTAGCAGGCTGGACTACGGAGCAGTACTTC,CASSLAGWTTEQYF
TRBJ2-2,TRBV6-4,.,TGTGCCAGCAGTGACCAGGACACCGGGGAGCTGTTTTTT,CASSDQDTGELFF
TRBJ2-7,TRBV7-2,TRBD1,TGTGCCAGCAGCTTAGTAGGGACAGGGGTCTGGGAGCAGTACTTC,CASSLVGTGVWEQYF
TRBJ1-5,TRBV19,.,TGTGCAGTTAAGGACACATCTAGCAATCAGCCCCAGCATTTT,CAVKDTSSNQPQHF
TRBJ1-1,TRBV6-1,.,TGTGCCAGCAGTGAATACACAGTGAACACTGAAGCTTTCTTT,CASSEYTVNTEAFF
TRBJ2-7,TRBV4-1,TRBD1,TGCGCCAGCAGCTACACGCCGGGACAGGACTACGAGCAGTGCTTC,CASSYTPGQDYEQCF
TRBJ1-1,TRBV2,.,TGTGCCAGCGTCCCCGGGGAAACTTTCTTT,CASVPGETFF
TRBJ1-3,TRBV7-2,.,TGTGCCAGCAGCTTAGTGGGCACTCGCTCTGGAAACACCATATATTTT,CASSLVGTRSGNTIYF
TRBJ2-5,TRBV29-1,.,TGCAGCGTTGCTGACGGGCAGGGATTAATCCAAGAGACCCAGTACTTC,CSVADGQGLIQETQYF
TRBJ2-5,TRBV18,.,TGTGCCAGCTCACCACCTTTCCCGCAAGAGACCCAGTACTTC,CASSPPFPQETQYF
TRBJ1-2,TRBV30,TRBD1,TGTGCCTGGAGTCCAGGGGGTGGCTACACCTTC,CAWSPGGGYTF
TRBJ1-2,TRBV30,TRBD1,TGTGCCCAGTCCCTTGGACAGGGAATCGGTGGCTACACCTTC,CAQSLGQGIGGYTF
TRBJ1-1,TRBV9,.,TGTGCCAGCAGCCCAGATCGGGGGAGAGCTTTCTTT,CASSPDRGRAFF
TRBJ1-5,TRBV27,TRBD1,TGTGCCAGCAGTTTATACTTTAGGGCAGGGGGCGAAGGAGATGACAATCAGCCCCAGCATTTT,CASSLYFRAGGEGDDNQPQHF
TRBJ2-3,TRBV13,TRBD1,TGTGCCAGCAGCCTAACACCGGGACAGCTCACAGATACGCAGTATTTT,CASSLTPGQLTDTQYF
TRBJ2-2,TRBV4-2,.,TGTGCCAGCAGCCAAGAGGTGGTGTCGGGGGGCAAGAGAACCGGGGAGCTGTTTTTT,CASSQEVVSGGKRTGELFF
TRBJ2-7,TRBV5-6,TRBD2,TGTGCCAGCGGTCTGGCGGGAGGGTACTACGAGCAGTACTTC,CASGLAGGYYEQYF
TRBJ1-5,TRBV5-1,.,TGCGCCAGCAGCCCTGAGGCGGAAGGTCAGCCCCAGCATTTT,CASSPEAEGQPQHF
TRBJ2-1,TRBV19,TRBD2,TGTGCCAGTAGTATACAAGCGGGAGTGTTCAAGGAGCAGTTCTTC,CASSIQAGVFKEQFF